Following are 21 T cell receptor beta chains from one sample sequenced in a study of identical twins (dated by TCRdb to between 2015 and 2016). The method was 5' RACE. Instrument on record: Illumina HiSeq 2000. TCRdb applied fastp at Q25 and MiXCR to the public reads, then kept only in-frame beta chains. Every distinct CDR3 protein forms one entry, paired with its most common genes and DNA. This sample holds 700,000 to 950,000 distinct CDR3 sequences; 9% to 15% were observed only once. The ten biggest clones cover around 1.6% of the sample. The same sample was also used in a study of yellow fever vaccine responses in identical twins.

The specimen was PBMCs. Receptors originate from a woman aged 18-29 years in good health.

The table lists this clonotype with many counts. The chain employs TRBV6-5 and TRBJ2-1; 7 bases are a match to TRBD2. Looked up from germline, CDR1 is MNHEY and CDR2 is SVGAGI. J was trimmed by 2 bases and V by 0 bases; bases with no gene match: 4. This CDR3 region has 16 residues. The CDR3: CASSYSVGGTYNEQFF. The CDR3 DNA reads TGTGCCAGCAGTTACTCGGTGGGGGGGACCTACAATGAGCAGTTCTTC.

This clonotype turned up a few times. Compared with germline, one end of the junction differs, possibly owing to a read error. This sequence joins TRBV7-3 and TRBJ2-1, with TRBD2 matching 9 bases. The CDR3 contains 12 residues. The germline CDR1 and CDR2 sequences are SGHTA and FQGTGA. The CDR3 coding sequence is TGTGCCAGCAGCTTAACCAGCGGGAGGCTGATCTTC. It yields the protein CASSLTSGRLIF.

The J gene is TRBJ2-7, the V gene TRBV7-9; 9 bases are a match to TRBD1. Unmatched junction bases numbered 10, after V lost 5 bases and J lost 2 bases. Germline CDR1 reads SEHNR; CDR2 reads FQNEAQ (reference sequence). The CDR3 extends over 16 amino acids. The CDR3 bases are TGTGCCAGCAGCGGCACCCGGGACAGGGTCCCCTACGAGCAGTACGTC. This encodes CASSGTRDRVPYEQYV.

This clonotype was found a few times. V and J are TRBV20-1 and TRBJ1-2; D is uncertain. The CDR3 runs 16 residues. Trimming cost V 5 bases and J 2 bases, with 21 bases left between them. Germline CDR1 and CDR2: DFQATT and SNEGSKA (reference sequence). CDR3: CSAPKLKDGPNYGYTF. The CDR3, as DNA: TGCAGTGCTCCTAAATTAAAGGACGGACCAAACTATGGCTACACCTTC.

The rearrangement joins TRBV20-1 to TRBJ2-7; D possibly corresponds to TRBD1 (5 bases). The CDR3 sequence is 13 residues long. CDR1 and CDR2 (germline): DFQATT, SNEGSKA (reference sequence). V lost 3 bases to trimming and J lost 2 bases, with 11 bases between them. The CDR3 sequence is CSASPGSAYEQYF. CDR3 in DNA: TGCAGTGCTAGTCCAGGGTCTGCCTACGAGCAGTACTTC.

This clonotype was detected ten times or more. The V gene is TRBV7-9, the J gene TRBJ1-2; no firm D call. CDR1 and CDR2 (germline): SEHNR, FQNEAQ (reference sequence). V was clipped by 3 bases and J by 0 bases, with 8 bases between them. The CDR3 spans 14 residues. The chain's CDR3 is CASSLGITNYGYTF. CDR3 nucleotides: TGTGCCAGCAGCTTGGGGATTACTAACTATGGCTACACCTTC.

This clonotype was picked up a small number of times. The chain joins TRBV7-7 to TRBJ2-1, with D possibly being TRBD1 (6 bases). This CDR3 has 15 residues. Germline V gene sequence: CDR1 SSHAT, CDR2 FNYEAQ (reference sequence). V was pared by 3 bases and J by 9 bases, with 18 bases between. The CDR3 DNA sequence: TGTGCCAGCAGCTTGGGGGTGGGTGGGGGCTCTGAGCAGTTCTTC. Amino acids: CASSLGVGGGSEQFF.

The V call is TRBV5-1, the J call TRBJ2-1; maybe TRBD1 (5 bases). In germline, CDR1 is SGHRS, CDR2 YFSETQ. The V end lost 0 bases, the J end lost 3 bases, and 16 bases lay between the germline ends. The CDR3 runs to 17 residues. CDR3 sequence reads: CASSLETAFALYNEQFF. The CDR3 DNA follows: TGCGCCAGCAGCTTGGAGACAGCCTTCGCGCTCTACAATGAGCAGTTCTTC.

The CDR3, as DNA: TGTGCCAGCAGTTACGGGGAATTTTACAATGAGCAGTTCTTC. Residues: CASSYGEFYNEQFF. This chain uses TRBV6-5 with TRBJ2-1, with D uncertain. The V gene's germline CDR1 is MNHEY and CDR2 SVGAGI. The CDR3 runs 14 residues. Trimming stripped 2 bases from V and 4 bases from J, with 9 bases between.

Comments on this clonotype: Its ends do not fully match the called genes, so a read error is possible. V usage is TRBV28 and J usage is TRBJ1-1; D unclear. The CDR3 spans 13 residues. CDR1 is MDHEN and CDR2 is SYDVKM in the germline V gene. CDR3 residues: CASSLWESTEAFF. Written as DNA, the CDR3 is TGTGCCAGCAGCTTATGGGAGAGCACTGAAGCTTTCTTT.

This clonotype was seen a few times. This chain connects TRBV20-1 to TRBJ2-1; 9 bases fit TRBD1. The CDR3 has 16 amino acids. Germline values: CDR1 DFQATT, CDR2 SNEGSKA (reference sequence). Trimming cost V 2 bases and J 9 bases; bases outside gene matches: 14. This CDR3 reads CSARKGQGLRNGEQFF. CDR3 nucleotide sequence: TGCAGTGCTAGAAAGGGACAGGGCCTTAGAAATGGTGAGCAGTTCTTC.

CDR3 residues: CAISPGYQETQYF. CDR3 nucleotide sequence: TGTGCCATCAGCCCGGGGTACCAAGAGACCCAGTACTTC. This chain links TRBV10-3 with TRBJ2-5, with a tentative D call TRBD2 (5 bases). Germline assignment: CDR1 ENHRY and CDR2 SYGVKD. This CDR3 contains 13 residues. V was cut by 6 bases and J by 0 bases, with 8 bases left in between.

The chain is built from TRBV7-9 and TRBJ1-2; D might be TRBD1 (6 bases). This CDR3 has 13 residues. In germline, CDR1 is SEHNR, CDR2 FQNEAQ (reference sequence). Between the trimmed V and J ends, which lost 2 bases and 6 bases, there was a span of 10 bases. The CDR3 loop is CASSLSRGDGYTF. CDR3 DNA sequence: TGTGCCAGCAGCTTATCCAGGGGCGATGGCTACACCTTC.

This clonotype was picked up a small number of times. The V call is TRBV10-3, the J call TRBJ1-2; no firm D call. The CDR3 is 14 amino acids. V gave up 0 bases and J gave up 8 bases, with 13 bases separating them. The V gene's germline CDR1 is ENHRY and CDR2 SYGVKD. In DNA, the CDR3 is TGTGCCATCAGTGAGTCAGAGGCTCGTGGCGGCTACACCTTC. Residues: CAISESEARGGYTF.

This clonotype was recorded a few times. V and J are TRBV7-8 and TRBJ2-7; maybe TRBD1 (7 bases). This CDR3 region has 16 residues. Germline assignment: CDR1 SGHVS and CDR2 FQNEAQ. V gave up 5 bases and J gave up 0 bases, with 17 bases separating them. The CDR3 DNA is TGTGCCAGCAGCCCTATGCAGGGGGGTAGCTCCTACGAGCAGTACTTC. This translates into CASSPMQGGSSYEQYF.

The chain employs TRBV11-3 and TRBJ2-1; D may correspond to TRBD1 or TRBD2 (5 bases each). This CDR3 has 17 amino acids. Trimming removed 3 bases at V and 3 bases at J, with 18 bases between. The germline V gene encodes CDR1 SGHNT and CDR2 YENEEA. CDR3 protein: CASSFNHTGTFYNEQFF. DNA for the CDR3: TGTGCCAGCAGCTTTAATCATACCGGGACCTTCTACAATGAGCAGTTCTTC.

This clonotype was seen more than once but under ten times. The chain uses TRBV7-9 and TRBJ2-2; 9 bases line up with TRBD1. J gave up 6 bases and V 3 bases, and 5 bases lay outside the gene matches. The CDR3 loop spans 15 amino acids. Germline V CDR1 and CDR2: SEHNR, FQNEAQ (reference sequence). The CDR3 here is CASSLEGQGPGELFF. In nucleotides, the CDR3 is TGTGCCAGCAGCTTGGAGGGACAGGGACCCGGGGAGCTGTTTTTT.

To note about this clonotype: A read error may account for a junction end that differs from germline. The chain has TRBV28 and TRBJ1-1; 8 bases are a match to TRBD1. Germline assignment: CDR1 MDHEN and CDR2 SYDVKM. The CDR3 is 14 amino acids. In DNA, the CDR3 is TGTTCCAGCCTCCCGGGACAGGTGATCTATGAAGCTTTCTTT. Translation: CSSLPGQVIYEAFF. Full variable domain (outside the CDR3, taken from reference TRBV28 and TRBJ1-1): DVKVTQSSRYLVKRTGEKVFLECVQDMDHENMFWYRQDPGLGLRLIYFSYDVKMKEKGDIPEGYSVSREKKERFSLILESASTNQTSMYLCSSLPGQVIYEAFFGQGTRLTVV.

A few counts support this clonotype. V and J are TRBV3-1 and TRBJ2-2; D tentatively reads TRBD1 or TRBD2 (5 bases each). The CDR3 is 19 amino acids. The ends were cut back, 4 bases at V and 4 bases at J, with 25 bases in the middle. Germline lookup yields CDR1 LGHDT and CDR2 YNNKEL (reference sequence). In DNA form, the CDR3 reads TGTGCCAGCAGCCCCTCGATATGGGCAGCTGAGGGGCCCACCGGGGAGCTGTTTTTT. Translation gives CASSPSIWAAEGPTGELFF.

The gene calls are TRBV20-1 and TRBJ2-1, with D possibly TRBD1 on 7 matching bases. Germline assignment: CDR1 DFQATT and CDR2 SNEGSKA (reference sequence). Trimming cost V 6 bases and J 2 bases, with 17 bases left between them. The CDR3 covers 15 residues. The CDR3 region has the DNA TGCAGTGCCCCTGTTCCAGGGGGGACCTACAATGAGCAGTTCTTC. Its translation is CSAPVPGGTYNEQFF.

The J gene is TRBJ2-3, the V gene TRBV19, with D hard to call. CDR1 LNHDA and CDR2 SQIVND come from the germline V gene (reference sequence). The CDR3 consists of 16 residues. With 1 base removed from V and 4 bases from J, the gap between germline ends came to 15 bases. As DNA, the CDR3 is TGTGCCAGTAGTATAGGTCGGACCACCCTCGCAGATACGCAGTATTTT. Residues: CASSIGRTTLADTQYF.